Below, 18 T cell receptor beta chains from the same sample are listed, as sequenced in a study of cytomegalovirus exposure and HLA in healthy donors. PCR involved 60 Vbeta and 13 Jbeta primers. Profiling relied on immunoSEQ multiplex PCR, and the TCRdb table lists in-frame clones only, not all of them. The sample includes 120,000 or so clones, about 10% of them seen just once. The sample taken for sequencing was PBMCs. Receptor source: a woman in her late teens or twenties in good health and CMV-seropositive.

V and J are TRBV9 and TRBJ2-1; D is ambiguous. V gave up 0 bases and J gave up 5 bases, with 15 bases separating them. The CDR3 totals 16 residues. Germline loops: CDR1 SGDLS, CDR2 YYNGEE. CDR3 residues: CASSVAFSLANNEQFF. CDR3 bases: TGTGCCAGCAGCGTAGCATTTAGTCTTGCGAACAATGAGCAGTTCTTC. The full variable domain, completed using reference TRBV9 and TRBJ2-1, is DSGVTQTPKHLITATGQRVTLRCSPRSGDLSVYWYQQSLDQGLQFLIQYYNGEERAKGNILERFSAQQFPDLHSELNLSSLELGDSALYFCASSVAFSLANNEQFFGPGTRLTVL.

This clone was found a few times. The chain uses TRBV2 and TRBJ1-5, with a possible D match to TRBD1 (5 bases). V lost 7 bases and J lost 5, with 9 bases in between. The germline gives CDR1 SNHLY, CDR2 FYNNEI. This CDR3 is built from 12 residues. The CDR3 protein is CASTGGDQPQHF. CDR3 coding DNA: TGTGCCAGCACGGGGGGGGATCAGCCCCAGCATTTT.

The CDR3 reads CASSAPEGVSKYF. The CDR3 region has the DNA TGTGCCAGCAGTGCTCCAGAGGGCGTTTCTAAGTACTTC. V usage is TRBV28 and J usage is TRBJ2-7, with D maybe TRBD2 (5 bases). Trimming took off 5 bases at V and 11 bases at J, with 19 bases between the two ends. Germline assignment: CDR1 MDHEN and CDR2 SYDVKM. The CDR3 sequence is 13 residues long.

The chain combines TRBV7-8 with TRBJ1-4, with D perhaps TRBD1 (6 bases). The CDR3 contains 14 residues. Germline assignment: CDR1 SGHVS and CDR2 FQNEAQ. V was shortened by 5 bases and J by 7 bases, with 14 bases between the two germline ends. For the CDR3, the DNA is TGTGCCAGCAGCCGGGGCAGGGGATTTGAAAAACTGTTTTTT. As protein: CASSRGRGFEKLFF.

Here the CDR3 reads CAIRPGQSSYEQYF. CDR3 DNA: TGTGCCATCAGGCCGGGACAGAGCTCCTACGAGCAGTACTTC. V gene TRBV10-3 combines with J gene TRBJ2-7; 7 nucleotides agree with TRBD1. V lost 6 bases, J lost 0 bases, and 5 bases stayed unmatched. The length of the CDR3 is 14 residues. The germline CDR1 and CDR2 sequences are ENHRY and SYGVKD.

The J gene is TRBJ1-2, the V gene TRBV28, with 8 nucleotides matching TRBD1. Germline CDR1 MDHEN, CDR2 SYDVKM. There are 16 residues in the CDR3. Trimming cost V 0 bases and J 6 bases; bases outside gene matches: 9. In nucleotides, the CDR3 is TGTGCCAGCAGTTTATGGTCGGACAGGGAGACTGATGGCTACACCTTC. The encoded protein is CASSLWSDRETDGYTF.

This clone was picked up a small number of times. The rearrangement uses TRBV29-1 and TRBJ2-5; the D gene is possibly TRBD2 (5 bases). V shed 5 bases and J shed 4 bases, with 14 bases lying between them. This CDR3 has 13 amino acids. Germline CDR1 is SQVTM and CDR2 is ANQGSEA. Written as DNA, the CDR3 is TGCAGCGTTTCTCCCCTAGCAGGAGAGACCCAGTACTTC. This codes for CSVSPLAGETQYF.

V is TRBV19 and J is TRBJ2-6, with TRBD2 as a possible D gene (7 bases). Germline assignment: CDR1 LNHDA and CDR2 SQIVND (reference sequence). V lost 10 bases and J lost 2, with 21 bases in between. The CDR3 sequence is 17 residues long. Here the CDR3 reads CATRPRGGVPGANVLTF. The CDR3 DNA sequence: TGTGCCACCCGCCCCAGGGGAGGGGTCCCTGGGGCCAACGTCCTGACTTTC.

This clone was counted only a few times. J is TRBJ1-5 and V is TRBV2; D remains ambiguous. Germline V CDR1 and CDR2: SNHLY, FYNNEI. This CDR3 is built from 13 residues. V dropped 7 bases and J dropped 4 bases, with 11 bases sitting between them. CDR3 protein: CASKWAVNQPQHF. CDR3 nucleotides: TGTGCCAGCAAGTGGGCTGTGAATCAGCCCCAGCATTTT.

DNA for the CDR3: TGTGCCAGCAGCTTAGGACAGGGGGCAGGTGGCTACACCTTC. This sequence encodes CASSLGQGAGGYTF. The rearrangement links TRBV11-2 to TRBJ1-2; TRBD1 aligns across 10 bases. V shed 1 base, J shed 7 bases, and the junction held 3 bases outside the gene matches. This CDR3 contains 14 residues. CDR1 is SGHAT and CDR2 is FQNNGV in the germline V gene.

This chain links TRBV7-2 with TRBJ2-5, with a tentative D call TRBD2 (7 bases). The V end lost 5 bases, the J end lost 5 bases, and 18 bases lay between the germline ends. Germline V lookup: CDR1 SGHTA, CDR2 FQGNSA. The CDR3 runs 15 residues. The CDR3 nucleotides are TGTGCCAGCAGCCCACGGCGGGGGCTTGGGGAGACCCAGTACTTC. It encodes CASSPRRGLGETQYF.

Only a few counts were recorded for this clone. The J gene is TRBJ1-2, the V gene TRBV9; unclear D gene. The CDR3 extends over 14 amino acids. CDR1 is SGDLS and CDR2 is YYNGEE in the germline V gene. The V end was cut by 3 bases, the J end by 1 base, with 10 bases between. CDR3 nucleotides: TGTGCCAGCAGCGAGTCAGGTCTTAACTATGGCTACACCTTC. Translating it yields CASSESGLNYGYTF.

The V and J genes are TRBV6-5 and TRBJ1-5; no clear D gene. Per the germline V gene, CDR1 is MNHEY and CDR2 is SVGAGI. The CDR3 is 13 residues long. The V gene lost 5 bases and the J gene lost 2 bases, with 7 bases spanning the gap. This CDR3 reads CASSVEGNQPQHF. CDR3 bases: TGTGCCAGCAGTGTAGAAGGCAATCAGCCCCAGCATTTT.

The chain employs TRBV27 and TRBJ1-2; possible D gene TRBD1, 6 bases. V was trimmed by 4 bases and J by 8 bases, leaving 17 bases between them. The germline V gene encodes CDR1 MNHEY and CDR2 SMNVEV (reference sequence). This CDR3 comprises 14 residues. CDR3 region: CASSSQGIKFGYTF. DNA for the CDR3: TGTGCCAGCAGTTCCCAGGGGATAAAGTTCGGCTACACCTTC.

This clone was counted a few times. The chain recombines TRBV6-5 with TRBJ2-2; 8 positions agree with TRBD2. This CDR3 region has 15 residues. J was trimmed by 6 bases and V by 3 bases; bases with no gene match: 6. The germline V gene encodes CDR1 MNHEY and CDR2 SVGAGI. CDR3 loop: CASSYSGTGAGELFF. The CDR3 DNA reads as TGTGCCAGCAGTTATAGCGGGACGGGCGCCGGGGAGCTGTTTTTT.

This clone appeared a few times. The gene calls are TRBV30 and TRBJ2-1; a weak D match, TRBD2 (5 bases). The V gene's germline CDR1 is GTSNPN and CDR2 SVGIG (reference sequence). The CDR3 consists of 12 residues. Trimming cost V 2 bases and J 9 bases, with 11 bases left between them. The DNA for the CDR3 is TGTGCCTGGAGTCCCCGTCGGGGTGAGCAGTTCTTC. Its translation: CAWSPRRGEQFF.

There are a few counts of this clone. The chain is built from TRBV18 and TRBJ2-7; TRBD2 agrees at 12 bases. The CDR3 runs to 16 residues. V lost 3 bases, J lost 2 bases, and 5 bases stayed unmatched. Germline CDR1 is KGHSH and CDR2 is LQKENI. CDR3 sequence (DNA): TGTGCCAGCTCACCTCAAGGACTAGCGGGGACCTACGAGCAGTACTTC. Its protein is CASSPQGLAGTYEQYF. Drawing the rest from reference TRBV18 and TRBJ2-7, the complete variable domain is NAGVMQNPRHLVRRRGQEARLRCSPMKGHSHVYWYRQLPEEGLKFMVYLQKENIIDESGMPKERFSAEFPKEGPSILRIQQVVRGDSAAYFCASSPQGLAGTYEQYFGPGTRLTVT.

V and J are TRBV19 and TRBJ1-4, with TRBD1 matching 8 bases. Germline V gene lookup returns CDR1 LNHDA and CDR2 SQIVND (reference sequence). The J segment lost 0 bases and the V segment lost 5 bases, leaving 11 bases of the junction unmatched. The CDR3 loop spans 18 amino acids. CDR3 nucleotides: TGTGCCAGTAGTCCCTGGGACAGGCCGGAATCAACTAATGAAAAACTGTTTTTT. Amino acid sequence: CASSPWDRPESTNEKLFF.